The 11 T cell receptor beta chains below were found in one sample sequenced in a study of Ad26.COV2.S vaccination and SARS-CoV-2 variants. Using immunoSEQ multiplex PCR, the repertoire was profiled, and TCRdb retains in-frame clones only, with some absent. The sample consists of a few hundred thousand clones, around 86% of them appearing once. Treatment defined: approximately 18 received Ad26.COV2.S at low or high dose, single or two shots; roughly 5 received placebo; per-sample allocation not given. It was on day 63 after the first vaccine or placebo injection that samples were taken. Here the sequenced sample was peripheral blood, taken in a trial of Ad26.COV2.S vaccine versus placebo. The receptors stem from a person between 18 and 65 years old who received the Ad26.COV2.S COVID-19 vaccine or a placebo.

The V and J genes are TRBV19 and TRBJ2-3, with 9 bases identical to TRBD1. Trimming at V came to 6 bases and at J to 2 bases, leaving 0 bases not matched to a gene. There are 13 residues in the CDR3. Germline V gives CDR1 LNHDA, CDR2 SQIVND (reference sequence). The DNA of the CDR3 is TGTGCCAGTAGACAGGGGGCCACAGATACGCAGTATTTT. It yields the protein CASRQGATDTQYF.

The chain links TRBV27 to TRBJ1-5, with D possibly being TRBD1 (5 bases). The CDR3 length is 14 residues. V was cut by 2 bases and J by 5 bases, with 10 bases left in between. CDR1 is MNHEY, CDR2 SMNVEV, per germline (reference sequence). The CDR3 region is CASSLMGGDQPQHF. The CDR3 DNA sequence: TGTGCCAGCAGTTTAATGGGGGGGGATCAGCCCCAGCATTTT.

The chain employs TRBV6-5 and TRBJ1-3; no clear D gene. From germline, CDR1 is MNHEY and CDR2 SVGAGI. CDR3 size: 11 residues. Trimming took 5 bases from V and 9 from J, leaving 8 bases between them. The CDR3 DNA follows: TGTGCCAGCAGTACCCCAGGCACCATATATTTT. Translation: CASSTPGTIYF.

This chain joins TRBV12-5 and TRBJ2-2; perhaps TRBD1 as D (6 bases). Trimming cost V 5 bases and J 0 bases, with 13 bases left between them. The germline V gene has CDR1 LGHNT and CDR2 FRNRAP. This CDR3 is 16 amino acids long. The CDR3 sequence: CASGTPQGPNTGELFF. The CDR3 bases are TGTGCTAGTGGTACCCCCCAGGGGCCGAACACCGGGGAGCTGTTTTTT.

The V gene is TRBV9, the J gene TRBJ2-5; D may be TRBD2 (5 bases). The CDR3 is 13 amino acids. Germline CDR1 is SGDLS and CDR2 is YYNGEE. Trimming took 4 bases from V and 5 from J, leaving 12 bases between them. The CDR3: CASSLRGAETQYF. DNA for the CDR3: TGTGCCAGCAGCCTCCGGGGTGCCGAGACCCAGTACTTC.

The chain has TRBV19 and TRBJ1-1; 8 bases map to TRBD1. There are 16 residues in the CDR3. Losses at the gene ends were 4 bases for V and 3 bases for J; bases not matched to a gene: 10. CDR1 and CDR2 (germline): LNHDA, SQIVND (reference sequence). The CDR3 DNA reads TGTGCCAGTAGTAACCATCCCGACAGGGGCGACACTGAAGCTTTCTTT. Translation: CASSNHPDRGDTEAFF.

The J gene is TRBJ2-5, the V gene TRBV11-2, with D hard to call. Germline CDR1 and CDR2: SGHAT and FQNNGV. The CDR3 runs 14 residues. Trimming took 5 bases from V and 1 from J, leaving 11 bases between them. This CDR3 is CASSTLAVQETQYF. In DNA, the CDR3 is TGTGCCAGCAGCACCCTGGCAGTCCAAGAGACCCAGTACTTC.

The chain is built from TRBV20-1 and TRBJ2-1; 10 bases are a match to TRBD2. V lost 6 bases to trimming and J lost 3 bases; unmatched junction nucleotides: 5. This CDR3 region has 14 residues. Germline lookup yields CDR1 DFQATT and CDR2 SNEGSKA (reference sequence). The CDR3 loop reads CSASTSGDYNEQFF. In nucleotides, the CDR3 is TGCAGTGCCAGTACTAGCGGGGACTACAATGAGCAGTTCTTC.

J is TRBJ1-2 and V is TRBV5-1; D is uncertain. Per germline, CDR1 SGHRS and CDR2 YFSETQ. CDR3 length: 12 amino acids. V dropped 10 bases and J dropped 3 bases, with 13 bases sitting between them. The DNA of the CDR3 is TGCGCCCGCAATGGGGATCACTATGGCTACACCTTC. Translated: CARNGDHYGYTF.

The chain carries TRBV10-3 and TRBJ2-1, with 13 bases identical to TRBD2. Per germline, CDR1 ENHRY and CDR2 SYGVKD. Trimming removed 6 bases from V and 0 bases from J; junction bases left unmatched: 5. CDR3 size: 17 residues. The CDR3 DNA is TGTGCCATCAGGGGGACTAGCGGGGAGAGCTCCTACAATGAGCAGTTCTTC. Translated, it gives CAIRGTSGESSYNEQFF.

The CDR3 DNA is TGTGCCAGCAGTGTTTTTAAGGGCACTGAAGCTTTCTTT. This translates into CASSVFKGTEAFF. The chain has TRBV2 and TRBJ1-1, with D hard to call. Trimming stripped 4 bases from V and 4 bases from J, with 10 bases between. CDR3 length equals 13 residues. Germline V gene lookup returns CDR1 SNHLY and CDR2 FYNNEI. Based on the CDR3 plus reference TRBV2 and TRBJ1-1, the full variable domain is EPEVTQTPSHQVTQMGQEVILRCVPISNHLYFYWYRQILGQKVEFLVSFYNNEISEKSEIFDDQFSVERPDGSNFTLKIRSTKLEDSAMYFCASSVFKGTEAFFGQGTRLTVV.